This TCR beta chain was observed in a study of blood T cell repertoires in COVID-19. For the study at large: From the United States, Italy and Spain came samples of acute and convalescent COVID-19. The analysed material was cDNA or gDNA that came from T cells, B-cell-depleted T cells, or PBMCs.

The CDR3 has 16 amino acids. V lost 3 bases, J lost 5 bases, and 8 bases stayed unmatched. Germline V gives CDR1 SGDLS, CDR2 YYNGEE. Sequencing used immunoSEQ multiplex PCR; TCRdb keeps in-frame clones, though not all of them. The sample consists of under 250,000 clones, about 89% of them appearing once. Sequenced input: peripheral blood. The clonotype comes from a man in his 60s who had recovered from COVID-19. J is TRBJ2-5 and V is TRBV9, with 12 bases aligning to TRBD2. The chain's CDR3 is CASSDSSGRARETQYF. Here the CDR3 DNA reads TGTGCCAGCAGCGATTCTAGCGGGAGGGCCCGGGAGACCCAGTACTTC.